This is a list of T cell receptor beta chains from one sample in a study of blood T cell repertoires in COVID-19. This table comes from immunoSEQ multiplex PCR, and its TCRdb copy is limited to in-frame clones, with some not included. The sample includes around 620,000 clones, approximately 90% of them seen just once. What was sequenced was peripheral blood. Receptor source: a young woman with acute or convalescent COVID-19. Each CDR3 is given with its conserved first and last residue. The D gene is left open where the match is weak. Part of the rows lack a size; the others show once, few, many or a class for expanded clones.

TRBJ2-3	.	TRBV9	.	CASSVPGSTDTQYF	TGTGCCAGCAGCGTCCCAGGCAGCACAGATACGCAGTATTTT
TRBJ1-1	.	TRBV25-1	.	CASSEWTLSETEAFF	TGTGCCAGCAGTGAATGGACACTATCGGAGACTGAAGCTTTCTTT
TRBJ2-6	.	TRBV6-5	TRBD1	CASRMTGDGANVLTF	TGTGCCAGCAGGATGACAGGGGATGGGGCCAACGTCCTGACTTTC
TRBJ1-3	.	TRBV12-3/TRBV12-4	.	CASSLDRNTIYF	TGTGCCAGCAGTTTAGACAGAAACACCATATATTTT
TRBJ2-1	.	TRBV27	.	CASSPMLENEQFF	TGTGCCAGCAGCCCAATGTTAGAGAATGAGCAGTTCTTC
TRBJ1-5	.	TRBV19	.	CASSVTGTYLSNQPQHF	TGTGCCAGTAGTGTAACCGGGACATACCTTAGCAATCAGCCCCAGCATTTT
TRBJ1-4	.	TRBV2	TRBD1	CASKRTGGAGEKLFF	TGTGCCAGCAAAAGAACAGGGGGCGCGGGTGAAAAACTGTTTTTT
TRBJ2-7	.	TRBV5-4	.	CASSAAGQSSYEQYF	TGTGCCAGCAGCGCGGCGGGACAGAGCTCCTACGAGCAGTACTTC
TRBJ1-1	.	TRBV27	.	CASSWGPMNTEAFF	TGTGCCAGCAGTTGGGGGCCGATGAACACTGAAGCTTTCTTT
TRBJ2-7	once	TRBV3-1/TRBV3-2	.	CASSLFNSYEQYF	TGTGCCAGCAGCCTATTTAACTCCTACGAGCAGTACTTC
TRBJ1-5	.	TRBV6-5	.	CASGREGNQPQHF	TGTGCCAGCGGCAGGGAAGGCAATCAGCCCCAGCATTTT
TRBJ1-2	.	TRBV4-1	TRBD1	CASSQDRLTGGTGYTF	TGCGCCAGCAGCCAAGATAGACTAACAGGGGGCACCGGCTACACCTTC
TRBJ2-1	.	TRBV2	TRBD2	CASISGLADYNEQFF	TGTGCCAGCATCTCCGGACTAGCGGACTACAATGAGCAGTTCTTC
TRBJ1-2	.	TRBV30	.	CAWWGLYGYTF	TGTGCCTGGTGGGGGCTCTATGGCTACACCTTC
TRBJ2-7	.	TRBV28	.	CASSLDDYTGYEQYF	TGTGCCAGCAGCCTCGACGACTACACGGGCTACGAGCAGTACTTC
TRBJ2-3	once	TRBV19	TRBD2	CASSTHGRAGGGTDTQYF	TGTGCCAGTAGTACCCATGGAAGAGCGGGGGGGGGCACAGATACGCAGTATTTT
TRBJ2-7	.	TRBV5-6	TRBD1	CASSLGTGKYEQYF	TGTGCCAGCAGCTTGGGGACAGGAAAGTACGAGCAGTACTTC
TRBJ2-7	.	TRBV4-2	.	CASSQDWRSSYEQYF	TGTGCCAGCAGCCAAGATTGGAGGAGCTCCTACGAGCAGTACTTC
TRBJ2-2	.	TRBV19	.	CASRGSTNTGELFF	TGTGCCAGTCGCGGGTCCACCAACACCGGGGAGCTGTTTTTT
TRBJ2-1	once	TRBV7-2	TRBD1	CASSFGQGFDEQFF	TGTGCCAGCAGCTTCGGACAGGGGTTCGATGAGCAGTTCTTC
TRBJ2-4	.	TRBV30	.	CAWSVTDRVKNIQYF	TGTGCCTGGAGTGTGACAGATAGGGTCAAAAACATTCAGTACTTC
TRBJ1-1	.	TRBV18	.	CASSPWRRGNTEAFF	TGTGCCAGCTCCCCCTGGAGAAGGGGAAACACTGAAGCTTTCTTT
TRBJ1-1	.	TRBV4-3	TRBD1	CASRLRQGFPEAFF	TGCGCCAGCAGGTTGAGACAGGGGTTTCCTGAAGCTTTCTTT
TRBJ1-6	.	TRBV7-2	TRBD1	CASNHRDRAYNSPLHF	TGTGCCAGCAACCACCGGGACAGAGCTTATAATTCACCCCTCCACTTT
TRBJ2-7	.	TRBV4-1	.	CASSQDMGLSSSYEQYF	TGCGCCAGCAGCCAAGATATGGGACTCTCGAGCTCCTACGAGCAGTACTTC
TRBJ2-1	.	TRBV7-3	TRBD2	CASSSTSGGVNEQFF	TGTGCCAGCAGCTCGACTAGCGGGGGGGTGAATGAGCAGTTCTTC
TRBJ1-2	.	TRBV5-1	.	CASSPGEKFYGYTF	TGCGCCAGCAGCCCCGGGGAGAAATTCTATGGCTACACCTTC
TRBJ1-1	.	TRBV18	.	CASSPPLQVKNTEAFF	TGTGCCAGCTCCCCTCCCCTGCAGGTTAAGAACACTGAAGCTTTCTTT
TRBJ1-4	.	TRBV6-5	TRBD1	CASRPGGQGGEKLFF	TGTGCCAGCAGACCGGGGGGACAGGGAGGTGAAAAACTGTTTTTT
TRBJ2-5	.	TRBV9	TRBD1	CASSEDRGRQETQYF	TGTGCCAGCAGCGAGGACAGGGGGCGACAAGAGACCCAGTACTTC
TRBJ1-2	once	TRBV5-1	.	CASSLTANYGYTF	TGCGCCAGCAGCTTGACAGCTAACTATGGCTACACCTTC
TRBJ2-7	.	TRBV25-1	.	CASSDAGNSYEQYF	TGTGCCAGCAGTGATGCAGGGAACTCCTACGAGCAGTACTTC
TRBJ2-2	.	TRBV2	.	CASREQGSGELFF	TGTGCCAGCAGAGAACAGGGTTCCGGGGAGCTGTTTTTT
TRBJ2-3	.	TRBV6-4	.	CASSASARDTQYF	TGTGCCAGCAGTGCCTCCGCCCGGGATACGCAGTATTTT
TRBJ1-2	.	TRBV7-9	TRBD1	CASSFKGQGGGLGGYTF	TGTGCCAGCAGTTTCAAAGGACAGGGGGGAGGACTAGGAGGCTACACCTTC
TRBJ1-1	.	TRBV20-1	TRBD1	CSASSTGAMNTEAFF	TGCAGTGCTAGTAGCACAGGGGCGATGAACACTGAAGCTTTCTTT
TRBJ1-2	.	TRBV6-5	TRBD1	CATTTGVTYGYTF	TGTGCCACCACGACAGGGGTGACCTATGGCTACACCTTC
TRBJ1-5	few	TRBV4-1	.	CASSQDGGGGQPQHF	TGCGCCAGCAGCCAAGATGGCGGGGGGGGTCAGCCCCAGCATTTT
TRBJ1-4	.	TRBV7-2	.	CASSLSGTNEKLFF	TGTGCCAGCAGCTTATCCGGGACTAATGAAAAACTGTTTTTT
TRBJ1-1	once	TRBV7-3	.	CASSRQGLNTEAFF	TGTGCCAGCAGCCGGCAGGGGTTGAACACTGAAGCTTTCTTT
TRBJ1-6	.	TRBV7-2	.	CASSLARGSYNSPLHF	TGTGCCAGCAGCTTAGCGCGAGGGAGCTATAATTCACCCCTCCACTTT
TRBJ1-2	.	TRBV24-1	.	CATSDPGREDGYTF	TGTGCCACCAGTGACCCCGGGAGGGAGGATGGCTACACCTTC
TRBJ2-3	.	TRBV11-3	.	CASSPGLTRTDTQYF	TGTGCCAGCAGCCCGGGACTTACCCGCACAGATACGCAGTATTTT
TRBJ2-1	.	TRBV5-1	TRBD1	CASRRQGYSYNEQFF	TGCGCCAGCAGAAGACAGGGCTACTCCTACAATGAGCAGTTCTTC
TRBJ1-3	once	TRBV2	TRBD1	CASQGELLRNTIYF	TGTGCCAGCCAGGGGGAACTTTTAAGAAACACCATATATTTT
TRBJ2-4	.	TRBV7-2	.	CASSHDSLIAKNIQYF	TGTGCCAGCAGCCACGACAGCCTTATAGCCAAAAACATTCAGTACTTC
TRBJ1-6	.	TRBV14	TRBD1	CASSLTGTGASPLHF	TGTGCCAGCAGCCTAACCGGGACAGGAGCTTCACCCCTCCACTTT
TRBJ1-4	.	TRBV30	.	CAWSTGGQDEKLFF	TGTGCCTGGAGTACAGGAGGGCAAGATGAAAAACTGTTTTTT
TRBJ2-1	.	TRBV3-1/TRBV3-2	TRBD2	CASSPWRGDNEQFF	TGTGCCAGCAGCCCTTGGCGGGGGGACAATGAGCAGTTCTTC
TRBJ2-1	.	TRBV6-1	TRBD2	CASSGRLAGPFNEQFF	TGTGCCAGCAGTGGACGACTAGCGGGGCCCTTCAATGAGCAGTTCTTC
TRBJ2-1	.	TRBV18	TRBD2	CASSPKLAGDRFF	TGTGCCAGCTCACCGAAGCTAGCGGGGGACCGGTTCTTC
TRBJ1-2	.	TRBV9	TRBD1	CASSAHRGQNYGYTF	TGTGCCAGCAGCGCGCACAGGGGACAGAACTATGGCTACACCTTC
TRBJ1-2	few	TRBV7-2	TRBD1	CASSSPGPTGALWGYTF	TGTGCCAGCAGTTCTCCGGGCCCCACAGGGGCACTATGGGGCTACACCTTC
TRBJ1-6	.	TRBV30	.	CAWSVQGNSPLHF	TGTGCCTGGAGTGTACAGGGTAATTCACCCCTCCACTTT
TRBJ1-5	.	TRBV9	.	CASSSTLGGEPQHF	TGTGCCAGCAGCTCCACCCTGGGGGGGGAGCCCCAGCATTTT
TRBJ1-6	.	TRBV6-1	TRBD1	CASSDFWDRVSPLHF	TGTGCCAGCAGTGATTTTTGGGACAGGGTTTCACCCCTCCACTTT
TRBJ1-5	.	TRBV5-1	TRBD1	CASSPGQGEDQPQHF	TGCGCCAGCAGCCCGGGACAGGGGGAGGATCAGCCCCAGCATTTT